This TCR beta chain was recovered during a study of T cell responses to AZD1222 COVID-19 vaccine. Overall study results and limits: Among spike-specific TCRs, nearly half reportedly target unmutated variant regions. Repertoire sampling was restricted to post-peak T cell response timepoints. Just five to seven AZD1222 recipients tested seropositive at baseline.

Concerning this clone itself: What it binds is not known.

The CDR3 consists of 15 residues. Germline lookup yields CDR1 MNHEY and CDR2 SVGAGI. The V and J ends lost 2 bases and 5 bases, in that order; junction bases with no gene match: 4. The protocol was immunoSEQ multiplex PCR, while the TCRdb copy is restricted to in-frame clones and leaves out a portion. The table shows 120,000 or so clones, with approximately 83% occurring only once. The source material was peripheral blood, sampled on day 0 of AZD1222 vaccination. The chain is built from TRBV6-5 and TRBJ2-1; TRBD2 agrees at 9 bases. The source is an adult in good health. The CDR3: CASSYSPSGNNEQFF. The CDR3 nucleotides are TGTGCCAGCAGTTACAGTCCTAGCGGGAACAATGAGCAGTTCTTC.